Listed below are T cell receptor beta chains from one sample, sequenced in a study of T-cell reconstitution after alpha-beta-depleted transplantation in children. Each CDR3 protein gets one entry after TCRdb re-called the PCR reads with MiXCR. This sample yields over 400,000 distinct CDR3 sequences, of which around an eighth are seen a single time; roughly 5.4% belongs to the top ten. Sample: PBMCs from the stem cell graft donor, taken from the stem cell graft. The receptor set was obtained from a human donor who donated a stem cell graft to a child with combined immunodeficiency. CDR3s include the opening cysteine and the closing phenylalanine or tryptophan. A D gene is named only where the DNA matches it firmly. The listing skips clone size in some rows; elsewhere it reads once, few, many or a size class.

v_call	d_call	clone_size	j_call	cdr3_aa	cdr3_nt
TRBV27	-	few	TRBJ2-7	CASGGGRYEQYF	TGTGCCAGCGGGGGGGGCAGGTACGAGCAGTACTTC
TRBV7-2	-	many	TRBJ2-1	CASSLRTNNEQFF	TGTGCCAGCAGCTTACGGACAAACAATGAGCAGTTCTTC
TRBV12-3/TRBV12-4	TRBD2	-	TRBJ2-1	CASTPLAGGLSEQFF	TGTGCCAGCACGCCCTTAGCGGGAGGACTAAGTGAGCAGTTCTTC
TRBV6-2/TRBV6-3	-	few	TRBJ2-2	CASNPSGVEGTGELFF	TGTGCCAGCAACCCTTCAGGGGTAGAAGGCACCGGGGAGCTGTTTTTT
TRBV27	-	few	TRBJ1-2	CASSPLVPGDGYTF	TGTGCCAGCAGTCCCCTCGTACCAGGGGATGGCTACACCTTC
TRBV2	TRBD2	-	TRBJ2-5	CASTLQRGETQYF	TGTGCCAGCACACTCCAGCGGGGCGAGACCCAGTACTTC
TRBV7-2	-	few	TRBJ1-3	CASSLQGGNTIYF	TGTGCCAGCAGCTTACAGGGTGGAAACACCATATATTTT
TRBV2	-	many	TRBJ2-2	CASSEGRPLFF	TGTGCCAGCAGTGAAGGCAGGCCGCTGTTTTTT
TRBV6-5	-	few	TRBJ2-3	CASSYGLPFTDTQYF	TGTGCCAGCAGTTACGGACTACCTTTCACAGATACGCAGTATTTT
TRBV12-3/TRBV12-4	TRBD1	few	TRBJ1-2	CASSPGTGARYGYTF	TGTGCCAGCAGTCCCGGGACAGGGGCGAGGTATGGCTACACCTTC
TRBV2	TRBD1	-	TRBJ2-5	CASSVSGQVYKTQYF	TGTGCCAGCAGTGTGAGTGGACAGGTATACAAGACCCAGTACTTC
TRBV12-3/TRBV12-4	-	-	TRBJ2-7	CASGSGHYEQYF	TGTGCCAGCGGGAGCGGTCACTACGAGCAGTACTTC
TRBV7-2	-	few	TRBJ2-2	CASIANTGELFF	TGTGCCAGCATTGCAAACACCGGGGAGCTGTTTTTT
TRBV6-5	TRBD2	few	TRBJ2-7	CASSYYSGVAYEQYF	TGTGCCAGCAGTTACTATAGCGGGGTTGCCTACGAGCAGTACTTC
TRBV7-9	-	-	TRBJ2-7	CASSSISGTFAYEQYF	TGTGCCAGCAGCTCAATTTCCGGTACATTCGCCTACGAGCAGTACTTC
TRBV12-3/TRBV12-4	TRBD1	many	TRBJ1-2	CASSLGGQGAYYGYTF	TGTGCCAGCAGTCTAGGGGGACAGGGGGCATACTATGGCTACACCTTC
TRBV5-1	TRBD1	many	TRBJ2-1	CASSLTGASYNEQFF	TGCGCCAGCAGCTTAACAGGGGCCTCCTACAATGAGCAGTTCTTC
TRBV3-1	-	-	TRBJ2-7	CASSQVRGRGEQYF	TGTGCCAGCAGCCAAGTACGGGGACGAGGCGAGCAGTACTTC
TRBV6-5	TRBD1	few	TRBJ2-1	CASSYGRFGQGISYNEQFF	TGTGCCAGCAGTTACGGCCGATTCGGACAGGGGATTTCCTACAATGAGCAGTTCTTC
TRBV25-1	-	many	TRBJ1-5	CASSAGQINQPQHF	TGTGCCAGCAGCGCGGGACAAATCAATCAGCCCCAGCATTTT
TRBV6-5	-	-	TRBJ1-1	CASSYMALNTEAFF	TGTGCCAGCAGTTACATGGCCCTGAACACTGAAGCTTTCTTT
TRBV6-2/TRBV6-3	-	-	TRBJ2-1	CASSSYSTNEQFF	TGTGCCAGCAGTTCTTACAGCACCAATGAGCAGTTCTTC
TRBV6-2/TRBV6-3	-	-	TRBJ2-2	CASSYDATGWGWNTGELFF	TGTGCCAGCAGTTACGACGCGACAGGATGGGGATGGAACACCGGGGAGCTGTTTTTT
TRBV20-1	TRBD1	few	TRBJ1-3	CSARGRGDRGHGNTIYF	TGCAGTGCTAGAGGAAGGGGGGACAGGGGGCACGGAAACACCATATATTTT
TRBV7-2	-	-	TRBJ2-2	CASSIGGGINTGELFF	TGTGCCAGCAGCATCGGAGGAGGAATAAACACCGGGGAGCTGTTTTTT
TRBV6-2/TRBV6-3	TRBD2	few	TRBJ2-1	CASSYLAGGTNNEQFF	TGTGCCAGCAGTTATCTAGCGGGAGGGACCAACAATGAGCAGTTCTTC
TRBV9	-	-	TRBJ2-1	CASSGQQLGMPSYNEQFF	TGTGCCAGCAGCGGACAGCAACTGGGTATGCCTTCCTACAATGAGCAGTTCTTC
TRBV6-5	-	few	TRBJ1-2	CASSYSRQQWDNYGYTF	TGTGCCAGCAGTTACTCCCGGCAACAATGGGATAACTATGGCTACACCTTC
TRBV12-3/TRBV12-4	TRBD2	-	TRBJ2-3	CASTLEGGGARNTQYF	TGTGCCAGCACCCTGGAGGGCGGGGGGGCAAGGAATACGCAGTATTTT
TRBV5-1	-	few	TRBJ1-2	CASSLEQGNNGYTF	TGCGCCAGCAGCTTGGAACAGGGAAACAATGGCTACACCTTC
TRBV28	TRBD1	few	TRBJ2-2	CATSGQGATGELFF	TGTGCCACCTCGGGGCAGGGGGCCACCGGGGAGCTGTTTTTT
TRBV5-1	-	few	TRBJ2-1	CASSWGDGTRNEQFF	TGCGCCAGCAGCTGGGGGGACGGGACTCGAAATGAGCAGTTCTTC
TRBV6-2/TRBV6-3	-	many	TRBJ1-2	CASTYQGVSGYTF	TGTGCCAGCACTTACCAGGGAGTAAGTGGCTACACCTTC
TRBV18	-	many	TRBJ2-5	CASSRTAQETQYF	TGTGCCAGCTCACGGACAGCTCAAGAGACCCAGTACTTC
TRBV7-6	-	-	TRBJ1-5	CASSPGGRNRQPQHF	TGTGCCAGCAGCCCGGGGGGGAGAAACCGTCAGCCCCAGCATTTT
TRBV12-3/TRBV12-4	TRBD1	many	TRBJ1-2	CASSSLQGAMNYGYTF	TGTGCCAGCAGCTCCCTACAGGGGGCGATGAACTATGGCTACACCTTC
TRBV20-1	TRBD2	-	TRBJ2-1	CSPMNSGGANEQFF	TGCAGCCCCATGAACTCCGGGGGGGCGAATGAGCAGTTCTTC
TRBV5-8	TRBD1	-	TRBJ1-2	CASSLERTGHYGYTF	TGTGCCAGCAGCTTGGAGAGGACAGGACACTATGGCTACACCTTC
TRBV2	-	few	TRBJ2-1	CASSEDYHPNEQFF	TGTGCCAGCAGCGAGGACTACCACCCCAATGAGCAGTTCTTC
TRBV6-5	TRBD2	once	TRBJ2-1	CASSSAGGGHEQFF	TGTGCCAGCAGTTCAGCGGGAGGGGGCCATGAGCAGTTCTTC